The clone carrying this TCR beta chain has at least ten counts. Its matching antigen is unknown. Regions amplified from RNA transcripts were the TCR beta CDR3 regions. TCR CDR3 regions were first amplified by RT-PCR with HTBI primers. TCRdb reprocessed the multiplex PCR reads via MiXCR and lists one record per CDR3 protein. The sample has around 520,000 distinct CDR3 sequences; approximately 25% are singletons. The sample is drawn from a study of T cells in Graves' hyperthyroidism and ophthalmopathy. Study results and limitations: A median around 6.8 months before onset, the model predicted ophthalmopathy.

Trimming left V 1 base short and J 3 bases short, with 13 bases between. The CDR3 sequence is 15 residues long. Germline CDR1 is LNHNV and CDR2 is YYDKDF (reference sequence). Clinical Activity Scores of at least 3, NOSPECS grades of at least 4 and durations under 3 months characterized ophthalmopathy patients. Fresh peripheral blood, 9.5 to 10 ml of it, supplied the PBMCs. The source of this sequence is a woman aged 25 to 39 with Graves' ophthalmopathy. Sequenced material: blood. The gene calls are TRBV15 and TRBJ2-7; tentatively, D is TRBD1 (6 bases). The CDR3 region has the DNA TGTGCCACCAGCAGAGGTGGACAGCCCAACTACGAGCAGTACTTC. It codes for CATSRGGQPNYEQYF.